This TCR beta chain appears in the sequencing data of a study of T-cell memory formation after mild COVID-19. In the study overall: For the most part, TCR clusters were specific to one donor.

V lost 10 bases and J 6 bases, leaving 18 bases between the germline ends. CDR1 and CDR2 from the germline V gene are MNHEY and SMNVEV (reference sequence). The CDR3 consists of 13 residues. In this sample, this clonotype turned up a few times. TCRdb reanalysed the 5' RACE reads using MiXCR and keeps one entry per CDR3 protein. The table includes 40,000 to 60,000 distinct CDR3 sequences, approximately 12% detected once. The gene calls are TRBV27 and TRBJ1-1; D is ambiguous. The receptor was isolated from a man aged 18 to 30 who had mild COVID-19 (a few samples of this study predate the infection). Cell type and time point are not known. Sequenced input: PBMCs or a T cell subset sorted from them (not recorded which). The CDR3 DNA reads TGTGCCACAGGCCCAACAAACAGTCCTGAAGCTTTCTTT. Translating gives CATGPTNSPEAFF.